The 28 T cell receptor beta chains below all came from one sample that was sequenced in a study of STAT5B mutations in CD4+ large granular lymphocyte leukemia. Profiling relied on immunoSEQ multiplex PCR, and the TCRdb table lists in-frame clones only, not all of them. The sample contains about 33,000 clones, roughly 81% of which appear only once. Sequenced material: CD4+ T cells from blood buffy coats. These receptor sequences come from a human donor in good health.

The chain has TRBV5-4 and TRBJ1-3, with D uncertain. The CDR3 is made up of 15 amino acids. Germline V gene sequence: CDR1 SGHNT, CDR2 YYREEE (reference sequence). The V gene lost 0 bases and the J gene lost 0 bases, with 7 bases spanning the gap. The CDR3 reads CASSLETGSGNTIYF. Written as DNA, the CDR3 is TGTGCCAGCAGCTTGGAAACGGGCTCTGGAAACACCATATATTTT.

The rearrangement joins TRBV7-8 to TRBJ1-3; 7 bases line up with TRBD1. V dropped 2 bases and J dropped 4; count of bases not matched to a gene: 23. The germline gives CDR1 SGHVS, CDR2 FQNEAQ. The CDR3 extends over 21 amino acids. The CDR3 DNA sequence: TGTGCCAGCAGCTTACGACAACGGACAACAGGGGACCTACTCTCCGGAAACACCATATATTTT. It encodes CASSLRQRTTGDLLSGNTIYF.

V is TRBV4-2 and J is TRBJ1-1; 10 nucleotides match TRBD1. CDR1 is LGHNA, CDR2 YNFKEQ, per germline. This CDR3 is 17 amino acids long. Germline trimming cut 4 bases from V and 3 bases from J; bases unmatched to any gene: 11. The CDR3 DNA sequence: TGTGCCAGCAGCCCCGGGACAGGGGTAATCGGACACACTGAAGCTTTCTTT. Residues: CASSPGTGVIGHTEAFF.

The DNA for the CDR3 is TGCAGCGTTTCCGAACTAGCGGGAAGCACCGGGGAGCTGTTTTTT. Protein: CSVSELAGSTGELFF. The V and J genes are TRBV29-1 and TRBJ2-2, with 10 bases lining up with TRBD2. This CDR3 is 15 amino acids long. CDR1 is SQVTM and CDR2 is ANQGSEA in the germline V gene. Trimming at V came to 5 bases and at J to 4 bases, leaving 7 bases not matched to a gene.

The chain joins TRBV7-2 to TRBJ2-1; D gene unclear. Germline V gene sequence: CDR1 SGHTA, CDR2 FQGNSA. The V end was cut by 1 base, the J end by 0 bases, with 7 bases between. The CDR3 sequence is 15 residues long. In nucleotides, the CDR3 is TGTGCCAGCAGCTTAGTCGCCATCTCCTACAATGAGCAGTTCTTC. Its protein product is CASSLVAISYNEQFF. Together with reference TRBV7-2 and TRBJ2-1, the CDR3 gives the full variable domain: GAGVSQSPSNKVTEKGKDVELRCDPISGHTALYWYRQSLGQGLEFLIYFQGNSAPDKSGLPSDRFSAERTGGSVSTLTIQRTQQEDSAVYLCASSLVAISYNEQFFGPGTRLTVL.

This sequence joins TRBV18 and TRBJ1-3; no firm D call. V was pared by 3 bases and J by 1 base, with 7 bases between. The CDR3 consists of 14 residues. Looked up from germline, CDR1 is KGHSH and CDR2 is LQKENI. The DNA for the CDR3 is TGTGCCAGCTCACCCCCGGGATCTGGAAACACCATATATTTT. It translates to CASSPPGSGNTIYF. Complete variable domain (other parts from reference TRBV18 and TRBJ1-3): NAGVMQNPRHLVRRRGQEARLRCSPMKGHSHVYWYRQLPEEGLKFMVYLQKENIIDESGMPKERFSAEFPKEGPSILRIQQVVRGDSAAYFCASSPPGSGNTIYFGEGSWLTVV.

CDR3 region: CASSASTSNEQYF. The DNA of the CDR3 is TGTGCCAGCAGTGCATCGACTAGCAACGAGCAGTACTTC. The V call is TRBV6-5, the J call TRBJ2-7; 7 nucleotides match TRBD2. V lost 5 bases and J lost 5; bases outside the gene matches: 6. The length of the CDR3 is 13 residues. Germline CDR1 MNHEY, CDR2 SVGAGI.

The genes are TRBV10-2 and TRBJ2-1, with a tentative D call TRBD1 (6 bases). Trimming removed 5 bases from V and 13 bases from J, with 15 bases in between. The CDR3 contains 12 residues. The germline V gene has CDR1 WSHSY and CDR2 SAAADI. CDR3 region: CASSRDKGNQFF. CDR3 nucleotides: TGCGCCAGCAGTCGGGACAAAGGTAACCAGTTCTTC.

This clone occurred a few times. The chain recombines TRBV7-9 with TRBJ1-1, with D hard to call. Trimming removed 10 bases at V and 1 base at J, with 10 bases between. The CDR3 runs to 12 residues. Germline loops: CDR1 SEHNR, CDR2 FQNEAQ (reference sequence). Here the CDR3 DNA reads TGTGCCACCAATGAAGGGAACACTGAAGCTTTCTTT. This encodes CATNEGNTEAFF.

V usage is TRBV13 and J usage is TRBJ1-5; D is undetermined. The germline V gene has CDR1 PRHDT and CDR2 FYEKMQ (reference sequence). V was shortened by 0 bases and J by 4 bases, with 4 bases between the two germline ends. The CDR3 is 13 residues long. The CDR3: CASSLGPNQPQHF. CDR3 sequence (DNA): TGTGCCAGCAGCTTAGGGCCAAATCAGCCCCAGCATTTT.

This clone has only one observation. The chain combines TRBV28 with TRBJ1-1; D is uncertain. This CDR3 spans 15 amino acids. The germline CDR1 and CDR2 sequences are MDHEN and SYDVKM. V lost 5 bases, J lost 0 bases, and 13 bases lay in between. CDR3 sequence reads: CASSLITGMNTEAFF. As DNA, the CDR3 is TGTGCCAGCAGTCTTATTACGGGGATGAACACTGAAGCTTTCTTT.

DNA for the CDR3: TGTGCCAGCAGCTTAAAAGGTGAAGTAACCTCTGAAGCTTTCTTT. This gives the protein CASSLKGEVTSEAFF. The chain is built from TRBV11-1 and TRBJ1-1; D not certain. The CDR3 is made up of 15 amino acids. V was cut by 2 bases and J by 6 bases, with 16 bases left in between. Per germline, CDR1 SGHAT and CDR2 FQDESV (reference sequence).

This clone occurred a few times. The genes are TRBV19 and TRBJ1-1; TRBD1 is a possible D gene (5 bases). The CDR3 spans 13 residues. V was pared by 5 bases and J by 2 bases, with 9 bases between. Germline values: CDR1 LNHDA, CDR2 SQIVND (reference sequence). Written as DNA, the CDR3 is TGTGCCAGTAGTTTCGACAGTAACACTGAAGCTTTCTTT. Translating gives CASSFDSNTEAFF.

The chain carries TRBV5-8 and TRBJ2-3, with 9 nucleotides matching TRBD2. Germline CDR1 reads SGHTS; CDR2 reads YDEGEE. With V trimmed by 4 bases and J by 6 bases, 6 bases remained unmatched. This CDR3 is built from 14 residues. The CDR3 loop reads CASSTTSGADTQYF. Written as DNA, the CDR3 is TGTGCCAGCAGCACGACTAGCGGTGCGGATACGCAGTATTTT.

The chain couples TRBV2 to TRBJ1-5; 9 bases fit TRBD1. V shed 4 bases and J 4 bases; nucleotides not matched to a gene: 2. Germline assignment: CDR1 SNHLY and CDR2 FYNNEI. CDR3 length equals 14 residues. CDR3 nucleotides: TGTGCCAGCAGTGCGGGACAGGGTAATCAGCCCCAGCATTTT. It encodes CASSAGQGNQPQHF.

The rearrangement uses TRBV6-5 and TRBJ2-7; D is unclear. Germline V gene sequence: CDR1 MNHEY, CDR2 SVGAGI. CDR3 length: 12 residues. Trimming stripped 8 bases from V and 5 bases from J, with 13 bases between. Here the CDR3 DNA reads TGTGCCAGCTTGACTTTGGCCCACGAGCAGTACTTC. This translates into CASLTLAHEQYF.

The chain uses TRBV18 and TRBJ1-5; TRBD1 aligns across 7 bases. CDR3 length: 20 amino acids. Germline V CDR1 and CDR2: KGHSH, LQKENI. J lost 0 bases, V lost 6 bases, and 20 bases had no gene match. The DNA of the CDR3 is TGTGCCAGCTCCCCTCAGCTCCCCGAGACAGGGAGAAATAGCAATCAGCCCCAGCATTTT. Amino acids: CASSPQLPETGRNSNQPQHF. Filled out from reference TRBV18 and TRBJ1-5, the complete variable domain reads NAGVMQNPRHLVRRRGQEARLRCSPMKGHSHVYWYRQLPEEGLKFMVYLQKENIIDESGMPKERFSAEFPKEGPSILRIQQVVRGDSAAYFCASSPQLPETGRNSNQPQHFGDGTRLSIL.

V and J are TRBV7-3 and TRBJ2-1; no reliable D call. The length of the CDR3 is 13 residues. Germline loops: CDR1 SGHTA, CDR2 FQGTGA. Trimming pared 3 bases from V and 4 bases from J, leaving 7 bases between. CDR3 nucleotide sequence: TGTGCCAGCAGCTTTACGGATTACAATGAGCAGTTCTTC. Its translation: CASSFTDYNEQFF.

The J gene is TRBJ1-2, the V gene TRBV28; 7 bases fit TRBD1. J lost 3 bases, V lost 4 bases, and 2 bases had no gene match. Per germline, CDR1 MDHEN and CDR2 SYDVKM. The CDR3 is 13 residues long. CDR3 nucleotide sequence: TGTGCCAGCAGTTGGGGACAGTACTATGGCTACACCTTC. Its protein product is CASSWGQYYGYTF.

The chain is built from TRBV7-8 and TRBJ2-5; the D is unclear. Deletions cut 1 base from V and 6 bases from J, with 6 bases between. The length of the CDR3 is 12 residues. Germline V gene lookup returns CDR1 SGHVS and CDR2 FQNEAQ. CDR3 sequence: CASSLGLQTQYF. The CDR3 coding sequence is TGTGCCAGCAGCTTAGGTTTGCAGACCCAGTACTTC.

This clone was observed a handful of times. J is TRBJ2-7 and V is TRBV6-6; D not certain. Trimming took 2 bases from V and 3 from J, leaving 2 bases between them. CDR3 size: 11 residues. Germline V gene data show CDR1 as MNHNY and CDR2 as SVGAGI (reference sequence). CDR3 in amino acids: CASSYNYEQYF. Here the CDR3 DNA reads TGTGCCAGCAGTTACAACTACGAGCAGTACTTC.

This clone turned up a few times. The CDR3 spells CASSYRLRSGNTIYF. The DNA for the CDR3 is TGTGCCAGCAGTTACAGGCTCCGCTCTGGAAACACCATATATTTT. The J gene is TRBJ1-3, the V gene TRBV2; D might be TRBD1 (5 bases). This CDR3 region has 15 residues. The germline V gene has CDR1 SNHLY and CDR2 FYNNEI. The V gene lost 5 bases and the J gene lost 0 bases, with 11 bases spanning the gap.

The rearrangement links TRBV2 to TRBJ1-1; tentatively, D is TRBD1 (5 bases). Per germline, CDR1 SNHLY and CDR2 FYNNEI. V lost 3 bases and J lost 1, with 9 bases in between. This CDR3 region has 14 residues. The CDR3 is CASSERGRNTEAFF. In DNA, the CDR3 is TGTGCCAGCAGTGAGAGGGGCAGGAACACTGAAGCTTTCTTT.

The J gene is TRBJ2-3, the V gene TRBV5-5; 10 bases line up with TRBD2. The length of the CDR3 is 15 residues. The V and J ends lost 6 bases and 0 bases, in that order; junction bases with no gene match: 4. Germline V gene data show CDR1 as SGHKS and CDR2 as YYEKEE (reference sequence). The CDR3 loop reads CASISTSGSTDTQYF. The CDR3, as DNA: TGTGCCAGCATATCGACTAGCGGGAGCACAGATACGCAGTATTTT.

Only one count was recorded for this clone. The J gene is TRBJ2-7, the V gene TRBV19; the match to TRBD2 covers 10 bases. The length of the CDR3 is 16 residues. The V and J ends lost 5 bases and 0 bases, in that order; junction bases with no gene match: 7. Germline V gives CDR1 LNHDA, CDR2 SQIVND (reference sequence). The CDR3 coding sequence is TGTGCCAGTAGTTCTCCCGCTAGCGGGAGCTCCTACGAGCAGTACTTC. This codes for CASSSPASGSSYEQYF.

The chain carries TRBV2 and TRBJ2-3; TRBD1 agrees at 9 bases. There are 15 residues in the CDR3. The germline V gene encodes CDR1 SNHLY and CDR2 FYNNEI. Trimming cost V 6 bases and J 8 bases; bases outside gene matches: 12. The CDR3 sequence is CASSRTGGMAGTQYF. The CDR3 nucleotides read TGTGCCAGCAGCCGAACAGGGGGCATGGCGGGTACGCAGTATTTT.

CDR3 coding DNA: TGTGCCAGCAGCCCCAGCGGGAGTGACTACGAGCAGTACTTC. Translation: CASSPSGSDYEQYF. The chain is built from TRBV11-3 and TRBJ2-7; TRBD2 matches at 8 bases. Germline values: CDR1 SGHNT, CDR2 YENEEA. The CDR3 sequence is 14 residues long. J gave up 3 bases and V 5 bases, and 6 bases lay outside the gene matches.

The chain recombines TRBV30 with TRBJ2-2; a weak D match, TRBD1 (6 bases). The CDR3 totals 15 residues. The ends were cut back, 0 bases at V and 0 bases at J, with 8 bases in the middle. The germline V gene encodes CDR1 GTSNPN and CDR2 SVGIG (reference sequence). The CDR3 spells CAWSVWTANTGELFF. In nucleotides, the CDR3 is TGTGCCTGGAGTGTTTGGACAGCGAACACCGGGGAGCTGTTTTTT.